The 13 T cell receptor beta chains in this list originate from one sample, sequenced in a study of TIL therapy for anti-PD-1-resistant metastatic lung cancer. The sample's time point: pre-treatment sample, taken before nivolumab and TIL therapy. This was the immunoSEQ v3 assay. Clones were read by immunoSEQ multiplex PCR, and TCRdb kept only the in-frame ones, dropping some. The data show tens of thousands of clones, 73% seen once. The sample consisted of blood, taken at baseline. These receptors originate from a person between 30 and 80 years old with non-small cell lung cancer.

The V gene is TRBV10-3, the J gene TRBJ1-5; D uncertain. The CDR3 extends over 15 amino acids. Germline CDR1 reads ENHRY; CDR2 reads SYGVKD. V dropped 8 bases and J dropped 0 bases, with 14 bases sitting between them. The CDR3 spells CAIGGDQASNQPQHF. CDR3 coding DNA: TGTGCCATCGGCGGGGATCAGGCTAGCAATCAGCCCCAGCATTTT.

The chain carries TRBV6-5 and TRBJ1-1, with 9 bases matching TRBD1. The CDR3 is 14 amino acids. The ends lost 6 bases at V and 11 bases at J; junction bases unmatched: 13. CDR1 and CDR2 from the germline V gene are MNHEY and SVGAGI. CDR3 coding DNA: TGTGCCAGCAGGAGGGACAGGGCTGAACAATCTGCTTTCTTT. Amino acids: CASRRDRAEQSAFF.

This chain links TRBV28 with TRBJ2-2, with D uncertain. There are 11 residues in the CDR3. Germline V CDR1 and CDR2: MDHEN, SYDVKM. V was shortened by 5 bases and J by 8 bases, with 6 bases between the two germline ends. The CDR3 region has the DNA TGTGCCAGCAGTGGATTAGGGGAGCTGTTTTTT. It specifies CASSGLGELFF.

The V and J genes are TRBV5-1 and TRBJ2-3; 10 bases line up with TRBD2. Germline values: CDR1 SGHRS, CDR2 YFSETQ. The CDR3 length is 16 residues. Trimming took 2 bases from V and 3 from J; bases not matched to a gene: 6. CDR3: CASSLTMTSGTDTQYF. As DNA, the CDR3 is TGCGCCAGCAGCTTAACTATGACTAGCGGGACAGATACGCAGTATTTT. The whole variable domain, remainder taken from reference TRBV5-1 and TRBJ2-3, is KAGVTQTPRYLIKTRGQQVTLSCSPISGHRSVSWYQQTPGQGLQFLFEYFSETQRNKGNFPGRFSGRQFSNSRSEMNVSTLELGDSALYLCASSLTMTSGTDTQYFGPGTRLTVL.

The chain combines TRBV5-4 with TRBJ2-3, with D unclear. CDR3 length: 16 amino acids. V was shortened by 0 bases and J by 0 bases, with 11 bases between the two germline ends. Germline CDR1 and CDR2: SGHNT and YYREEE (reference sequence). CDR3 bases: TGTGCCAGCAGCTTGGGGACCGAACCTAGCACAGATACGCAGTATTTT. Translated, it gives CASSLGTEPSTDTQYF. The complete variable domain, with remaining parts taken from reference TRBV5-4 and TRBJ2-3, reads ETGVTQSPTHLIKTRGQQVTLRCSSQSGHNTVSWYQQALGQGPQFIFQYYREEENGRGNFPPRFSGLQFPNYSSELNVNALELDDSALYLCASSLGTEPSTDTQYFGPGTRLTVL.

The chain is built from TRBV5-5 and TRBJ1-6, with D perhaps TRBD1 (6 bases). Trimming stripped 0 bases from V and 3 bases from J, with 13 bases between. CDR3 size: 17 residues. Germline CDR1 SGHKS, CDR2 YYEKEE (reference sequence). DNA for the CDR3: TGTGCCAGCAGCTTGGAGGGGGGCGCCGTCTATAATTCACCCCTCCACTTT. It specifies CASSLEGGAVYNSPLHF.

This chain's CDR3 is CASSLGLAAPNEQFF. The CDR3 DNA is TGCGCCAGCAGCTTAGGACTAGCCGCCCCCAATGAGCAGTTCTTC. This chain uses TRBV5-1 with TRBJ2-1, with 8 bases lining up with TRBD2. V was pared by 2 bases and J by 6 bases, with 7 bases of the junction left unmatched. This CDR3 is built from 15 residues. In germline, CDR1 is SGHRS, CDR2 YFSETQ. The full variable domain, with the rest looked up from reference TRBV5-1 and TRBJ2-1, is KAGVTQTPRYLIKTRGQQVTLSCSPISGHRSVSWYQQTPGQGLQFLFEYFSETQRNKGNFPGRFSGRQFSNSRSEMNVSTLELGDSALYLCASSLGLAAPNEQFFGPGTRLTVL.

The chain combines TRBV5-5 with TRBJ1-1, with D possibly matching TRBD1 (6 bases). CDR1 is SGHKS, CDR2 YYEKEE, per germline (reference sequence). The germline V and J ends were trimmed by 1 base and 4 bases, with 14 bases remaining between them. This CDR3 has 15 residues. As DNA, the CDR3 is TGTGCCAGCAGCTTGCCTGGAGGGGGAACCACTGAAGCTTTCTTT. Encoded protein: CASSLPGGGTTEAFF.

The chain joins TRBV5-4 to TRBJ2-7; the D gene is possibly TRBD1 (6 bases). Trimming cost V 3 bases and J 1 base, with 8 bases left between them. Germline loops: CDR1 SGHNT, CDR2 YYREEE (reference sequence). The CDR3 contains 13 residues. The CDR3 DNA reads as TGTGCCAGCAGCTCGGACAGTTCCTACGAGCAGTACTTC. Protein sequence: CASSSDSSYEQYF.

The sample holds a few counts of this clone. This sequence joins TRBV6-5 and TRBJ1-2, with D uncertain. The V gene's germline CDR1 is MNHEY and CDR2 SVGAGI. The germline V and J ends were trimmed by 4 bases and 2 bases, with 11 bases remaining between them. There are 14 residues in the CDR3. Here the CDR3 reads CASSSGISNYGYTF. The CDR3 nucleotides read TGTGCCAGCAGTTCGGGAATCTCGAACTATGGCTACACCTTC.

This rearrangement joins TRBV19 to TRBJ2-6; 7 nucleotides align to TRBD1. Germline trimming cut 3 bases from V and 2 bases from J; bases unmatched to any gene: 7. Germline loops: CDR1 LNHDA, CDR2 SQIVND (reference sequence). This CDR3 has 17 amino acids. CDR3 sequence (DNA): TGTGCCAGTAGTATGCTAGTAGGGGGCGCTGGGGCCAACGTCCTGACTTTC. Its translation is CASSMLVGGAGANVLTF. Drawing the rest from reference TRBV19 and TRBJ2-6, the complete variable domain is DGGITQSPKYLFRKEGQNVTLSCEQNLNHDAMYWYRQDPGQGLRLIYYSQIVNDFQKGDIAEGYSVSREKKESFPLTVTSAQKNPTAFYLCASSMLVGGAGANVLTFGAGSRLTVL.

The rearrangement uses TRBV6-6 and TRBJ2-5; D is uncertain. The CDR3 has 15 residues. Germline V gene lookup returns CDR1 MNHNY and CDR2 SVGAGI (reference sequence). The germline V and J ends were trimmed by 2 bases and 7 bases, with 17 bases remaining between them. DNA for the CDR3: TGTGCCAGCAGTTACCCGTGGTCCCAAGGTGGGACCCAGTACTTC. This sequence encodes CASSYPWSQGGTQYF.

J is TRBJ1-2 and V is TRBV30, with D possibly matching TRBD1 (5 bases). Germline CDR1 is GTSNPN and CDR2 is SVGIG (reference sequence). Trimming shortened V by 0 bases and J by 4 bases, and 12 bases separated the two germline ends. This CDR3 comprises 14 residues. The CDR3 coding sequence is TGTGCCTGGAGTGTATTGGGAGGGACCTATGGCTACACCTTC. Translating it yields CAWSVLGGTYGYTF.